This note documents a single T cell receptor (beta chain) sequence. The antigen remains unidentified. TCRdb reprocessed the 5' RACE reads via MiXCR and lists one record per CDR3 protein. This table has under 300,000 distinct CDR3 sequences, over 15% appearing once. The CDR3 is made up of 18 amino acids. Looked up from germline, CDR1 is SGHRS and CDR2 is YFSETQ. Trimming removed 0 bases at V and 5 bases at J, with 23 bases between. This sample was taken from a study of T-cell memory formation after mild COVID-19. As for the study in general: TCR clusters were mostly confined to one donor each. Study outcomes and limitations: Second-wave clones with a day 37 peak had unconfirmed SARS-CoV-2 specificity. Pre-infection memory already had some responding clones, implying cross-reactive memory joined.

The sequencing sample was made of PBMCs or a T cell subset sorted from them (not recorded which). This chain joins TRBV5-1 and TRBJ2-5; D tentatively reads TRBD1 or TRBD2 (5 bases each). This TCR came from a man between 18 and 35 years old who had mild COVID-19 (a few samples of this study predate the infection). Cell type and time point are not known. CDR3 in amino acids: CASSLAGALSRRGETQYF. CDR3 sequence (DNA): TGCGCCAGCAGCTTGGCCGGGGCGCTGTCGCGAAGAGGGGAGACCCAGTACTTC.